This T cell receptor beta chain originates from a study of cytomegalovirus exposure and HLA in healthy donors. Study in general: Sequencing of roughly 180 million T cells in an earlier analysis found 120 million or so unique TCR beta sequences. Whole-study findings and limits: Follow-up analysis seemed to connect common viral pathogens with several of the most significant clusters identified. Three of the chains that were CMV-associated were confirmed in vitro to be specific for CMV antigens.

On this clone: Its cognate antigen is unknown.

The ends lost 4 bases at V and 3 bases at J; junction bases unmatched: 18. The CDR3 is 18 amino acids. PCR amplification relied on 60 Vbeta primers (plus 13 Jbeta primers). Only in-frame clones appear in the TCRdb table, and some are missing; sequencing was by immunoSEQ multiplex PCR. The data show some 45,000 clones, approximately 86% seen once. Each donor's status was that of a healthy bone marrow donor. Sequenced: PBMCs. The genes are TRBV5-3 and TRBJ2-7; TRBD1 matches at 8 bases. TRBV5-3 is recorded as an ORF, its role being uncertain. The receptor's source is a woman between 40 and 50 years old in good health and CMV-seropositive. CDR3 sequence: CARSPYDYGQGENYEQYF. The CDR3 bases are TGTGCCAGAAGCCCCTACGACTATGGACAGGGCGAAAACTACGAGCAGTACTTC.